This TCR beta chain was identified in a study of low-dose radiotherapy and immunotherapy resistance in tumors (dated by TCRdb to the early 2020s). About the investigation overall: In Cohort 1, each fraction delivered 0.5 Gy every 2 weeks, and the prescribed total PTV dose was 6.5 Gy. For Cohort 2, the dose was 1 Gy per fraction given every two weeks, adding up to 13 Gy in total across 26 weeks. Nivolumab was administered intravenously as a 240 mg flat dose every two weeks, and ipilimumab was administered intravenously at 1 mg/kg every six weeks. Every two weeks, patients got intravenous cyclophosphamide at 200 mg/m2, given one day ahead of each radiation and immunotherapy administration. Patients took aspirin 300 mg orally once daily for four cycles, starting on cycle 1 day 1. The trial did not randomize participants into treatment groups. Eight patients were included in the translational analysis, namely three from the first dose cohort plus the first five from the second dose cohort.

Superscript III and a set of TRAV- and TRBV-specific primers were used to synthesize first-strand cDNA, so that both TCRalpha and TCRbeta chains were covered. TCRs were amplified for 20 PCR cycles with Phusion, using a constant-region primer paired with the adapter attached to the V primers. The MessageAmp II aRNA Amplification Kit was used to amplify the isolated mRNA, with in vitro transcription run for 16 hours at 37 degrees C. The Dynabeads mRNA DIRECT Purification Kit was used to isolate the mRNA for TCR sequencing. Indexed Illumina adapters were added in a second approximately 25-cycle Phusion PCR, and the resulting products were purified with AMPure XP beads. Deep sequencing of TCRalpha and TCRbeta libraries was performed on an Illumina MiniSeq instrument. Per the original workflow: Using custom Perl scripts, TCR sequences encoding the same protein were pooled, out-of-frame sequences were removed, and the abundance of each clonotype was computed. TCR sequences supported by only a single read were excluded from analysis. Shannon entropy, Gini index, clonality, richness, and the frequency of TCRs shared between repertoires were included as repertoire metrics. TCRdb took the public reads, trimmed them with fastp at Q25, ran MiXCR for clone calling and kept in-frame beta chains. Records with the same CDR3 protein are collapsed into one entry carrying the most frequent genes and DNA. None of the V and J calls come from the authors' own analysis; TCRdb made them. Here the sample has around 99,000 distinct CDR3 sequences; roughly a tenth occur a single time. The biggest ten clones account for under 1.1% of the sample.

The time point label, read with the paper, signifies: before trial treatment. Donors were enrolled in RACIN, a single-arm phase I dose-escalation trial in which nivolumab, ipilimumab, aspirin, low-dose cyclophosphamide and low-dose radiotherapy were combined. To be eligible, a patient needed to have an advanced solid tumor that was TIL-negative. This clonotype was found many times. What antigen it recognizes has not been identified. No much larger clone is present one base from it, and per-base qualities are unavailable. Measured from the cysteine to the phenylalanine, the CDR3 is 16 residues long. Only the CDR3 region is kept as DNA, spanning 48 bases read in frame from base 1. CDR1 MDHEN and CDR2 SYDVKM were looked up in the germline V gene. Trimming leaves V shorter by 5 bases and J shorter by 2 bases, with the junction holding 8 bases beyond the gene matches.

Sequenced here: PBMCs, sampled before treatment. The V and J segments used are TRBV28 and TRBJ2-1; 8 central nucleotides agree with TRBD2. The clonotype was recovered from a male donor with prostate cancer. The DNA sequence is TGTGCCAGCAGTGGAAGCGGGAGTCCCCCCTACAATGAGCAGTTCTTC. It is translated as CASSGSGSPPYNEQFF.